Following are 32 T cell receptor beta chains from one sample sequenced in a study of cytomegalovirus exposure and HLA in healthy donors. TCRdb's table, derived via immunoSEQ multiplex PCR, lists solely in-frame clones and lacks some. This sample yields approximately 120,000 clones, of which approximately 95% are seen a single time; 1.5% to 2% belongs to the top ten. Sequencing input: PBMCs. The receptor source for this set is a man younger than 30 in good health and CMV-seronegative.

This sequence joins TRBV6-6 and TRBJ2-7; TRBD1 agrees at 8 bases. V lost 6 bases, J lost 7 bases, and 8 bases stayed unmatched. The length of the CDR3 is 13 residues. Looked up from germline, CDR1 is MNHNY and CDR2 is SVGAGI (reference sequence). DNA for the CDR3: TGTGCCAGCAGGACGACAGGGGTGGGAGAGCAGTACTTC. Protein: CASRTTGVGEQYF.

CDR3 nucleotide sequence: TGCGCCAGCAACTTAGGGGGACTAGCGGGACCCTACGAGCAGTACTTC. It is translated as CASNLGGLAGPYEQYF. The chain joins TRBV5-1 to TRBJ2-7; TRBD2 agrees at 13 bases. With 6 bases clipped from V and 2 bases from J, the junction kept 8 bases outside the gene matches. This CDR3 spans 16 amino acids. CDR1 is SGHRS and CDR2 is YFSETQ in the germline V gene.

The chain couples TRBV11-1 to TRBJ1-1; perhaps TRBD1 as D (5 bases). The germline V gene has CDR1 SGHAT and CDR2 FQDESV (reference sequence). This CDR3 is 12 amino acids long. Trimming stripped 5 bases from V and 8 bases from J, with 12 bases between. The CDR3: CASSQGVYEAFF. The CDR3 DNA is TGTGCCAGCAGCCAAGGGGTTTACGAAGCTTTCTTT. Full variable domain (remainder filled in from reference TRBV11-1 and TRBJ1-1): EAEVAQSPRYKITEKSQAVAFWCDPISGHATLYWYRQILGQGPELLVQFQDESVVDDSQLPKDRFSAERLKGVDSTLKIQPAELGDSAMYLCASSQGVYEAFFGQGTRLTVV.

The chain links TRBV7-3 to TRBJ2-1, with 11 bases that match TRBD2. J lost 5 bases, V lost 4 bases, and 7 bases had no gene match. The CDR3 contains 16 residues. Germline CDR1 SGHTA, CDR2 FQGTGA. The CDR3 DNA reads TGTGCCAGCAGCTCGCACGGGACTAGCGGCGACAATGAGCAGTTCTTC. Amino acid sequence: CASSSHGTSGDNEQFF.

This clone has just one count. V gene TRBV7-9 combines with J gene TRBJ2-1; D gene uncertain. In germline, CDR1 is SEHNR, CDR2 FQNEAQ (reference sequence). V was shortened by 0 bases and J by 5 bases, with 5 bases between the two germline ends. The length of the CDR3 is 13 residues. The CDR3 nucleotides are TGTGCCAGCAGCTTAGCCGGAGACAATGAGCAGTTCTTC. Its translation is CASSLAGDNEQFF.

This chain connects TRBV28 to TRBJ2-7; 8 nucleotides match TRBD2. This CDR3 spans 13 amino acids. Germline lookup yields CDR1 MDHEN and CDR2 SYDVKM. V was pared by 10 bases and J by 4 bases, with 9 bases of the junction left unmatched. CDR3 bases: TGTGCCACCCGAGGTAGCGGGGATTACGAGCAGTACTTC. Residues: CATRGSGDYEQYF.

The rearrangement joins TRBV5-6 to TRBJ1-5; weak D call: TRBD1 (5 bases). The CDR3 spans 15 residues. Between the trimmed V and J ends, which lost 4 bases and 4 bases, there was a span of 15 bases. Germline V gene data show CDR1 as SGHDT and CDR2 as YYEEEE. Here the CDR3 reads CASSLGQARNQPQHF. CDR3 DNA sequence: TGTGCCAGCAGCCTCGGACAAGCCCGTAATCAGCCCCAGCATTTT. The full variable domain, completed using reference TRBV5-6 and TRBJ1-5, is DAGVTQSPTHLIKTRGQQVTLRCSPKSGHDTVSWYQQALGQGPQFIFQYYEEEERQRGNFPDRFSGHQFPNYSSELNVNALLLGDSALYLCASSLGQARNQPQHFGDGTRLSIL.

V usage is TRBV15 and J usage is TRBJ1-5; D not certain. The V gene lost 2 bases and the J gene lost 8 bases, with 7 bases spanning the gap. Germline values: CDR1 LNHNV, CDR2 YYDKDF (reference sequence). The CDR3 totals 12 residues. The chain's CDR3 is CATSRPLEPQHF. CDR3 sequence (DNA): TGTGCCACCAGCAGACCCCTAGAGCCCCAGCATTTT.

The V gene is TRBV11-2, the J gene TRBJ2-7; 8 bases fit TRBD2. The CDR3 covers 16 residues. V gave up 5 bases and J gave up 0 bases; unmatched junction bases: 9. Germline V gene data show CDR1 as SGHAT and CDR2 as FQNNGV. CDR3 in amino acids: CASSPSLSGSSYEQYF. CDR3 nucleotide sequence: TGTGCCAGCAGCCCCTCCCTCAGCGGGAGCTCCTACGAGCAGTACTTC.

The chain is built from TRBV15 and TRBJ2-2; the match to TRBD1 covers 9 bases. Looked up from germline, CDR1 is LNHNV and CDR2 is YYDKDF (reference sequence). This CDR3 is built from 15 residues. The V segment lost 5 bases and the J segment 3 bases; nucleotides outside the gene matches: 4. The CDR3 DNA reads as TGTGCCACCAGCTTTCGACAGGGGGACACCGGGGAGCTGTTTTTT. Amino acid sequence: CATSFRQGDTGELFF.

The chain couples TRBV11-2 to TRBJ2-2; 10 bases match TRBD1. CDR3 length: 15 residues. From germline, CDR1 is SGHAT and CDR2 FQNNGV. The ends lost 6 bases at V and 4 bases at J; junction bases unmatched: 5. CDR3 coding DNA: TGTGCCAGCAGACTTCGGACAGGGGGCACCGGGGAGCTGTTTTTT. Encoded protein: CASRLRTGGTGELFF.

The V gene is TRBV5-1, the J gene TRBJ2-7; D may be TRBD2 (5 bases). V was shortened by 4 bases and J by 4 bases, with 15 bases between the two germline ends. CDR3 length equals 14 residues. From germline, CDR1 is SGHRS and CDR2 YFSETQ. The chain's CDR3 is CASSIEERTYEQYF. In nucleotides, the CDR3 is TGCGCCAGCAGCATTGAAGAGAGGACTTACGAGCAGTACTTC.

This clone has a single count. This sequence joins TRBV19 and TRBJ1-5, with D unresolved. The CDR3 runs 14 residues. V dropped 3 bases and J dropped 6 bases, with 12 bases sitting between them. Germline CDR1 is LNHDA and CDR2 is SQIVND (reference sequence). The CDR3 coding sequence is TGTGCCAGTAGTATTGATCCGAGGATTCAGCCCCAGCATTTT. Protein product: CASSIDPRIQPQHF. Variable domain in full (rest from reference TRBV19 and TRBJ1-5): DGGITQSPKYLFRKEGQNVTLSCEQNLNHDAMYWYRQDPGQGLRLIYYSQIVNDFQKGDIAEGYSVSREKKESFPLTVTSAQKNPTAFYLCASSIDPRIQPQHFGDGTRLSIL.

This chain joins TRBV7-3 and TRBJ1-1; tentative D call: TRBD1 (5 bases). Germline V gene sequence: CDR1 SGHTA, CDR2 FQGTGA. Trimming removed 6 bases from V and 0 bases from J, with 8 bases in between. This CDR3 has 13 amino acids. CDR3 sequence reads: CASSVQVNTEAFF. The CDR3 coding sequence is TGTGCCAGCAGTGTACAGGTGAACACTGAAGCTTTCTTT.

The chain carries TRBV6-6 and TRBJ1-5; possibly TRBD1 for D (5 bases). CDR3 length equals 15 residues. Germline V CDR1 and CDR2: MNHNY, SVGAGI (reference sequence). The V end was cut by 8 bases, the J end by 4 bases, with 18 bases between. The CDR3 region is CASSQVGRTNQPQHF. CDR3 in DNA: TGTGCCAGCTCTCAGGTGGGGCGGACAAATCAGCCCCAGCATTTT.

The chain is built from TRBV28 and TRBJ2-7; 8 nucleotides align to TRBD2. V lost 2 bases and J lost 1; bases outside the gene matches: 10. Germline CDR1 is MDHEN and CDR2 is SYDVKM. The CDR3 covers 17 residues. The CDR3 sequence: CASSLKSVAGSSYEQYF. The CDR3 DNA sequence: TGTGCCAGCAGTTTAAAGTCGGTAGCGGGATCTTCCTACGAGCAGTACTTC. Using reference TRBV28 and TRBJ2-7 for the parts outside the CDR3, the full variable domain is DVKVTQSSRYLVKRTGEKVFLECVQDMDHENMFWYRQDPGLGLRLIYFSYDVKMKEKGDIPEGYSVSREKKERFSLILESASTNQTSMYLCASSLKSVAGSSYEQYFGPGTRLTVT.

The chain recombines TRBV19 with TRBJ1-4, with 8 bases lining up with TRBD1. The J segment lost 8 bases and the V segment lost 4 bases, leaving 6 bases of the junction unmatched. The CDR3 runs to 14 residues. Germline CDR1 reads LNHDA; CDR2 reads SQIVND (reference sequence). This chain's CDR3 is CASSTDRGREKLFF. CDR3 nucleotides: TGTGCCAGTAGTACCGACAGGGGACGGGAAAAACTGTTTTTT.

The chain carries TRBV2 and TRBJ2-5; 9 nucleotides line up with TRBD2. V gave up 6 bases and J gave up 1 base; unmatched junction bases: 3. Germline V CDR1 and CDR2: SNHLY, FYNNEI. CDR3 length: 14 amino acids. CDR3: CASRRREGQETQYF. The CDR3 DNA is TGTGCCAGCAGGCGGCGGGAGGGCCAAGAGACCCAGTACTTC.

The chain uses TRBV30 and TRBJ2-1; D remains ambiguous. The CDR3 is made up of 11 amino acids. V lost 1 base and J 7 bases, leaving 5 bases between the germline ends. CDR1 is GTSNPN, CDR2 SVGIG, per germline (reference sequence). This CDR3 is CAWSGNNEQFF. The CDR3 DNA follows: TGTGCCTGGAGTGGTAATAATGAGCAGTTCTTC.

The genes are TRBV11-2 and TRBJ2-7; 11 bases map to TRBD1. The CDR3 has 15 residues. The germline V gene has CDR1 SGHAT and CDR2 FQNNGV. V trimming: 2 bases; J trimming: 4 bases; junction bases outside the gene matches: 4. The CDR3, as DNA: TGTGCCAGCAGCTTAACGGGACAGGGGGGTTACGAGCAGTACTTC. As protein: CASSLTGQGGYEQYF.

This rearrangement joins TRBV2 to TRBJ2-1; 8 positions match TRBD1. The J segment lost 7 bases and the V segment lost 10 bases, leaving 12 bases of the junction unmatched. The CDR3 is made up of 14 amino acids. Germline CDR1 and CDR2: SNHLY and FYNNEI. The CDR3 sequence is CATDFLRGRNEQFF. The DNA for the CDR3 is TGTGCCACCGATTTCCTCAGGGGGCGAAATGAGCAGTTCTTC.

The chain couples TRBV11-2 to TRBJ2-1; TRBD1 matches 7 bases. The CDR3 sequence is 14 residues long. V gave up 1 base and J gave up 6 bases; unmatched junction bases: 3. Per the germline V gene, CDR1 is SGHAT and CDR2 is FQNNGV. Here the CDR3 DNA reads TGTGCCAGCAGCTTAGTGGACAGGCCCAATGAGCAGTTCTTC. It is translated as CASSLVDRPNEQFF.

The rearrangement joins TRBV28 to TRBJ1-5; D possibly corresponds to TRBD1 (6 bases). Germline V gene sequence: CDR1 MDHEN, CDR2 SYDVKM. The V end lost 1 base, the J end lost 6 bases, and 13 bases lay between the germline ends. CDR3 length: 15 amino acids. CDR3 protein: CASSLYRDISQPQHF. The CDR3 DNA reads TGTGCCAGCAGTTTATACCGGGACATCAGTCAGCCCCAGCATTTT. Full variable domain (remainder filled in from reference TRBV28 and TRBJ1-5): DVKVTQSSRYLVKRTGEKVFLECVQDMDHENMFWYRQDPGLGLRLIYFSYDVKMKEKGDIPEGYSVSREKKERFSLILESASTNQTSMYLCASSLYRDISQPQHFGDGTRLSIL.

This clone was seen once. The CDR3 loop reads CASSVAADRRPNIQYF. Here the CDR3 DNA reads TGTGCCAGCAGCGTAGCTGCGGACAGGCGTCCGAACATTCAGTACTTC. The V gene is TRBV9, the J gene TRBJ2-4, with 7 bases fitting TRBD1. The CDR3 consists of 16 residues. The ends lost 0 bases at V and 7 bases at J; junction bases unmatched: 10. CDR1 SGDLS and CDR2 YYNGEE come from the germline V gene.

The CDR3 nucleotides read TGTGCCAGCTCACCACTTTTTTCCAGATTGAACACTGAAGCTTTCTTT. Translating it yields CASSPLFSRLNTEAFF. The chain uses TRBV18 and TRBJ1-1; D unresolved. V shed 1 base and J shed 0 bases, with 12 bases lying between them. The CDR3 is made up of 16 amino acids. Germline loops: CDR1 KGHSH, CDR2 LQKENI.

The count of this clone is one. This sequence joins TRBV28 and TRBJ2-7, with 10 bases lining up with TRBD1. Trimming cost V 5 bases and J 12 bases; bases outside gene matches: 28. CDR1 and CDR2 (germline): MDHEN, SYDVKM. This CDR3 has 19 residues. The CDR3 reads CASSPPRGQGRLTTEKGYF. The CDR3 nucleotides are TGTGCCAGCAGTCCGCCCCGGGGACAGGGGCGACTAACGACCGAGAAAGGGTACTTC.

Here the CDR3 reads CASTAEGGYEQYF. In nucleotides, the CDR3 is TGTGCCAGCACCGCAGAGGGAGGCTACGAGCAGTACTTC. The chain combines TRBV28 with TRBJ2-7; possibly TRBD2 for D (6 bases). The CDR3 is made up of 13 amino acids. Looked up from germline, CDR1 is MDHEN and CDR2 is SYDVKM. Trimming removed 7 bases at V and 3 bases at J, with 13 bases between.

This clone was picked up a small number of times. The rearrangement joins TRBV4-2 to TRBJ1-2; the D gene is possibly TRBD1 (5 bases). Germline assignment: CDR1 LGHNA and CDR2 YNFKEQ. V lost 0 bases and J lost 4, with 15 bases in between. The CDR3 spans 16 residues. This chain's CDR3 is CASSQEAGRSSYGYTF. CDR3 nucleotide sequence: TGTGCCAGCAGCCAAGAAGCGGGACGCAGCTCCTATGGCTACACCTTC.

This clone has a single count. Here the CDR3 DNA reads TGTGCCTGGAGTAGGGAGGGAAGCACTGAAGCTTTCTTT. It is translated as CAWSREGSTEAFF. The genes are TRBV30 and TRBJ1-1; D not resolved. Looked up from germline, CDR1 is GTSNPN and CDR2 is SVGIG (reference sequence). V was trimmed by 2 bases and J by 4 bases, leaving 11 bases between them. The CDR3 spans 13 residues.

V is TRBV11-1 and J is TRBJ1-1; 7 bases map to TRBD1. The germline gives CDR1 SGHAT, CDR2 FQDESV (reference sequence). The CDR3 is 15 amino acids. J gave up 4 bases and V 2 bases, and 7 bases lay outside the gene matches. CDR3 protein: CASSLRTGSSTEAFF. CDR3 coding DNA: TGTGCCAGCAGCTTAAGGACAGGTAGTAGCACTGAAGCTTTCTTT.

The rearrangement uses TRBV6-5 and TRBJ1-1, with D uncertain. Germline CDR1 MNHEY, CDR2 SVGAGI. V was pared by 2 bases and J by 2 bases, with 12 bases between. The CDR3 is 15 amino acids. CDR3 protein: CASSYEYRLNTEAFF. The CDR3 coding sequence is TGTGCCAGCAGTTACGAGTATAGACTTAACACTGAAGCTTTCTTT.

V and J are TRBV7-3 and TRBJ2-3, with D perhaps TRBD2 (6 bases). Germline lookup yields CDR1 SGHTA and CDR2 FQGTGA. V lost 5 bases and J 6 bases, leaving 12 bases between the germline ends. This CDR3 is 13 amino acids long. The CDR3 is CASSTGLRDTQYF. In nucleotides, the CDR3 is TGTGCCAGCAGCACGGGACTGAGGGATACGCAGTATTTT.